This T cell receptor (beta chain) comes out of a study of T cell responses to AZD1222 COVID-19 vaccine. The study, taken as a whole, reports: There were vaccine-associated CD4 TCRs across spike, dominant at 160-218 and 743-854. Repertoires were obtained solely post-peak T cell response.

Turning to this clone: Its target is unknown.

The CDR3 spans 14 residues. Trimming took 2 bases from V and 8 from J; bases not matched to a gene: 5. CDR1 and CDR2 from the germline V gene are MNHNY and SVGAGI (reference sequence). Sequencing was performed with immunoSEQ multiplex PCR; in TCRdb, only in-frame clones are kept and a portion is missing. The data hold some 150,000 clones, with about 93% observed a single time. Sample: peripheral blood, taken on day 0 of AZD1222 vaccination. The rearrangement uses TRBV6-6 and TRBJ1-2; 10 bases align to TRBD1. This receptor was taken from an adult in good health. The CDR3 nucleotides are TGTGCCAGCAGTTACCCCGGGACAGGGGTGGGCTACACCTTC. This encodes CASSYPGTGVGYTF.